This entry lists 17 T cell receptor beta chains sequenced from one sample in a study of cytomegalovirus exposure and HLA in healthy donors. The PCR was carried out with 60 Vbeta primers and 13 Jbeta primers. TCRdb keeps only in-frame clones here, not all; method: immunoSEQ multiplex PCR. Of 85,000 to 130,000 clones in the sample, more than 65% were seen once. Input material: PBMCs. These receptors came from a young woman in good health and CMV-seropositive.

This clone appeared once. The V call is TRBV28, the J call TRBJ2-1, with 10 bases matching TRBD2. With 4 bases clipped from V and 6 bases from J, the junction kept 9 bases outside the gene matches. The CDR3 totals 16 residues. Germline CDR1 reads MDHEN; CDR2 reads SYDVKM. CDR3: CASSSPPAGGPNEQFF. The CDR3 region has the DNA TGTGCCAGCAGTTCCCCCCCAGCGGGAGGGCCCAATGAGCAGTTCTTC.

The CDR3 DNA sequence: TGTGCCAGCAGTTTCACAGGGGGAAATCAGCCCCAGCATTTT. Translated, it gives CASSFTGGNQPQHF. V usage is TRBV28 and J usage is TRBJ1-5, with 8 nucleotides matching TRBD1. The J segment lost 4 bases and the V segment lost 3 bases, leaving 2 bases of the junction unmatched. The CDR3 has 14 residues. The germline CDR1 and CDR2 sequences are MDHEN and SYDVKM. The variable domain in full, with the rest retrieved from reference TRBV28 and TRBJ1-5, is DVKVTQSSRYLVKRTGEKVFLECVQDMDHENMFWYRQDPGLGLRLIYFSYDVKMKEKGDIPEGYSVSREKKERFSLILESASTNQTSMYLCASSFTGGNQPQHFGDGTRLSIL.

As for this clone: Other DNA sequences in the sample encode the same CDR3. The chain links TRBV7-2 to TRBJ1-5; 8 nucleotides match TRBD1. CDR1 and CDR2 from the germline V gene are SGHTA and FQGNSA. The V gene end was trimmed by 5 bases and the J gene end by 3 bases; junction bases not matched to a gene: 9. The length of the CDR3 is 16 residues. CDR3 amino acids: CASSLETGVLNQPQHF. The CDR3 DNA follows: TGTGCCAGCAGCCTAGAGACAGGGGTCCTCAATCAGCCCCAGCATTTT.

This clone was seen only once. The chain combines TRBV28 with TRBJ1-5, with 7 bases that match TRBD1. Germline V gene data show CDR1 as MDHEN and CDR2 as SYDVKM. The CDR3 contains 15 residues. After removal of 6 bases from V and 0 bases from J, the junction contained 5 bases not matched to a gene. The CDR3, as DNA: TGTGCCAGCAGCTTCCGGGACAGTAGCAATCAGCCCCAGCATTTT. Amino acid sequence: CASSFRDSSNQPQHF.

The chain carries TRBV4-1 and TRBJ2-7; TRBD2 matches at 10 bases. Germline V CDR1 and CDR2: MGHRA, YSYEKL. The CDR3 covers 15 residues. V lost 4 bases to trimming and J lost 2 bases; unmatched junction nucleotides: 5. CDR3 loop: CASSLSSGGTYEQYF. CDR3 DNA: TGCGCCAGCAGCCTCTCTAGCGGGGGAACCTACGAGCAGTACTTC.

The rearrangement joins TRBV30 to TRBJ2-1, with D perhaps matching TRBD2 (6 bases). CDR1 and CDR2 from the germline V gene are GTSNPN and SVGIG (reference sequence). V was cut by 4 bases and J by 6 bases, with 13 bases left in between. The CDR3 totals 13 residues. CDR3 sequence: CAWTEGNGNEQFF. The CDR3 DNA sequence: TGTGCCTGGACGGAGGGCAACGGCAATGAGCAGTTCTTC.

The genes are TRBV5-1 and TRBJ2-5, with 7 bases aligning to TRBD2. The length of the CDR3 is 15 residues. Germline V gives CDR1 SGHRS, CDR2 YFSETQ. The V gene end was trimmed by 4 bases and the J gene end by 5 bases; junction bases not matched to a gene: 11. Here the CDR3 DNA reads TGCGCCAGCAGCCGACTTGCGCGGGGGATGGAGACCCAGTACTTC. Protein: CASSRLARGMETQYF.

The rearrangement links TRBV4-1 to TRBJ2-3; the match to TRBD1 covers 8 bases. Per the germline V gene, CDR1 is MGHRA and CDR2 is YSYEKL. The junction had 1 base not matched to a gene; V was cut back by 4 bases and J by 1 base. CDR3 length: 14 residues. This CDR3 reads CASSPGQGTDTQYF. The CDR3 region has the DNA TGCGCCAGCAGCCCGGGACAGGGCACAGATACGCAGTATTTT.

V usage is TRBV7-9 and J usage is TRBJ2-7, with D tentatively TRBD1 (6 bases). The CDR3 spans 13 residues. V was clipped by 4 bases and J by 2 bases, with 9 bases between them. The germline gives CDR1 SEHNR, CDR2 FQNEAQ (reference sequence). CDR3 sequence: CASSYKGAYEQYF. DNA of the CDR3: TGTGCCAGCAGCTACAAGGGGGCCTACGAGCAGTACTTC.

In DNA, the CDR3 is TGTGCCAGTAGTATCGGGGTTGACTATGGCTACACCTTC. Translating it yields CASSIGVDYGYTF. The chain links TRBV19 to TRBJ1-2; D gene uncertain. CDR3 size: 13 residues. V lost 3 bases, J lost 3 bases, and 8 bases lay in between. Looked up from germline, CDR1 is LNHDA and CDR2 is SQIVND (reference sequence).

The CDR3 nucleotides read TGTGCCGCCGTCAGGAACGGGCGGGACCTATCCAATGAGCAGTTCTTC. This encodes CAAVRNGRDLSNEQFF. The chain carries TRBV10-3 and TRBJ2-1; TRBD2 is a possible D gene (6 bases). This CDR3 region has 16 residues. The V and J ends lost 11 bases and 6 bases respectively, with 26 bases between them. The V gene's germline CDR1 is ENHRY and CDR2 SYGVKD.

The sample holds a few counts of this clone. This chain connects TRBV7-3 to TRBJ2-2; 9 positions agree with TRBD2. The CDR3 is 16 amino acids. Germline assignment: CDR1 SGHTA and CDR2 FQGTGA. J lost 6 bases, V lost 5 bases, and 10 bases had no gene match. CDR3 in DNA: TGTGCCAGCAGCCCCAATAGCGGGAGTAGCGCCGGGGAGCTGTTTTTT. This gives the protein CASSPNSGSSAGELFF.

The chain is built from TRBV5-1 and TRBJ1-1; TRBD1 is a possible D gene (5 bases). V was pared by 2 bases and J by 4 bases, with 12 bases between. CDR3 size: 14 residues. CDR1 and CDR2 (germline): SGHRS, YFSETQ. The CDR3, as DNA: TGCGCCAGCAGCTTTGCAGGGATGACCACTGAAGCTTTCTTT. As protein: CASSFAGMTTEAFF.

The J gene is TRBJ1-5, the V gene TRBV19; D ambiguous. V dropped 5 bases and J dropped 3 bases, with 11 bases sitting between them. The germline CDR1 and CDR2 sequences are LNHDA and SQIVND (reference sequence). The CDR3 spans 14 residues. The DNA of the CDR3 is TGTGCCAGTAGTCTGGGCCAGATCAATCAGCCCCAGCATTTT. This gives the protein CASSLGQINQPQHF.

The chain joins TRBV6-5 to TRBJ1-5, with D unresolved. Trimming took off 5 bases at V and 7 bases at J, with 9 bases between the two ends. The CDR3 is 12 amino acids. Germline CDR1 is MNHEY and CDR2 is SVGAGI. The DNA for the CDR3 is TGTGCCAGCAGTGAAACTCGGCAGCCCCAGCATTTT. Its translation is CASSETRQPQHF.

This clone was observed a few times. The chain employs TRBV2 and TRBJ2-3; unclear D gene. Trimming took off 7 bases at V and 3 bases at J, with 8 bases between the two ends. The CDR3 length is 12 residues. The germline V gene encodes CDR1 SNHLY and CDR2 FYNNEI. CDR3 coding DNA: TGTGCCAGCACCGTGGAGACAGATACGCAGTATTTT. It yields the protein CASTVETDTQYF.

The chain joins TRBV27 to TRBJ2-1; 10 bases align to TRBD2. The J segment lost 6 bases and the V segment lost 0 bases, leaving 5 bases of the junction unmatched. The CDR3 is 16 amino acids. Germline loops: CDR1 MNHEY, CDR2 SMNVEV (reference sequence). The CDR3 sequence: CASSLSRLAGANEQFF. The CDR3 nucleotides read TGTGCCAGCAGTTTATCACGGCTAGCGGGAGCCAATGAGCAGTTCTTC.